Following are 21 T cell receptor beta chains from one sample sequenced in a study of T-cell reconstitution after alpha-beta-depleted transplantation in children. Findings and caveats of the study: One year after transplant, T-cell counts and diversity came mostly from newly produced T cells.

These receptors have no known antigen. Construction of the TCRbeta library involved unique molecular identifiers. MiXCR, applied by TCRdb to the PCR reads, yields one record per CDR3 protein. The sample has about 300,000 distinct CDR3 sequences, around 7.3% seen once. The material was peripheral blood, obtained 360 days after TCRalphabeta/CD19-depleted stem cell transplant. All receptors come from a female patient between 2 and 10 years old who had a stem cell transplant for Fanconi anemia, so the T cells may come from the graft donor.

A note on this clonotype: A much larger clone differs by one base, so this may be a read error. The CDR3: CAISLSSGGALAKNIQYF. The DNA for the CDR3 is TGTGCCATCAGTTTATCTAGCGGGGGGGCCTTAGCCAAAAACATTCAGTACTTC. V gene TRBV2 combines with J gene TRBJ2-4; 12 bases fit TRBD2. Germline CDR1 SNHLY, CDR2 FYNNEI. The CDR3 contains 18 residues.

Many counts were recorded for this clonotype. The rearrangement uses TRBV7-2 and TRBJ2-3, with 7 bases aligning to TRBD1. With V trimmed by 5 bases and J by 6 bases, 8 bases remained unmatched. The CDR3 loop spans 14 amino acids. Germline CDR1 is SGHTA and CDR2 is FQGNSA. The CDR3 nucleotides read TGTGCCAGCAGCCCCGGGACAGATTTCGATACGCAGTATTTT. Protein product: CASSPGTDFDTQYF.

This clonotype was seen at least ten times. The chain recombines TRBV29-1 with TRBJ2-7, with D perhaps TRBD1 (5 bases). V dropped 6 bases and J dropped 2 bases, with 11 bases sitting between them. The CDR3 is 12 residues long. Germline V lookup: CDR1 SQVTM, CDR2 ANQGSEA. The CDR3 spells CSVETDPYEQYF. Written as DNA, the CDR3 is TGCAGCGTGGAGACAGACCCCTACGAGCAGTACTTC.

This clonotype was observed many times. This chain links TRBV5-1 with TRBJ2-3, with D possibly called TRBD1 or TRBD2 (5 bases each). With 4 bases removed from V and 7 bases from J, the gap between germline ends came to 19 bases. CDR3 length: 15 amino acids. CDR1 SGHRS and CDR2 YFSETQ come from the germline V gene. The CDR3 sequence is CASSPVGTGLNTQYF. In DNA, the CDR3 is TGCGCCAGCAGCCCCGTAGGGACCGGGTTGAATACGCAGTATTTT.

There are many counts of this clonotype. This chain's CDR3 is CASSLWLDQYF. CDR3 bases: TGTGCCAGCAGTTTATGGCTGGACCAGTACTTC. V and J are TRBV12-3 or TRBV12-4 and TRBJ2-5; unclear D gene. This CDR3 contains 11 residues. Trimming cost V 2 bases and J 10 bases, with 8 bases left between them.

The chain combines TRBV20-1 with TRBJ2-5, with TRBD2 matching 9 bases. V shed 1 base, J shed 5 bases, and the junction held 5 bases outside the gene matches. Germline V CDR1 and CDR2: DFQATT, SNEGSKA (reference sequence). The CDR3 is 14 residues long. This chain's CDR3 is CSARGRGGFETQYF. For the CDR3, the DNA is TGCAGTGCTAGAGGGCGGGGGGGCTTTGAGACCCAGTACTTC.

This clonotype was found many times. The V gene is TRBV12-3 or TRBV12-4, the J gene TRBJ1-6; D unclear. The length of the CDR3 is 15 residues. V shed 5 bases and J shed 0 bases, with 8 bases lying between them. The CDR3, as DNA: TGTGCCAGCAGTAAAACAGCCTCCTATAATTCACCCCTCCACTTT. Translating it yields CASSKTASYNSPLHF.

The chain carries TRBV13 and TRBJ1-1, with 10 bases identical to TRBD1. The CDR3 is made up of 14 amino acids. V was pared by 7 bases and J by 3 bases, with 5 bases of the junction left unmatched. Germline V CDR1 and CDR2: PRHDT, FYEKMQ (reference sequence). DNA of the CDR3: TGTGCCAGCATCGCGGGGACAGGGGACACTGAAGCTTTCTTT. This sequence encodes CASIAGTGDTEAFF.

Many counts were recorded for this clonotype. The V gene is TRBV10-3, the J gene TRBJ2-7, with TRBD1 identical over 7 bases. The CDR3 sequence is 14 residues long. The junction had 10 bases not matched to a gene; V was cut back by 6 bases and J by 5 bases. Germline V gene data show CDR1 as ENHRY and CDR2 as SYGVKD. The CDR3 loop reads CAISRQGLLDEQYF. The CDR3 region has the DNA TGTGCCATCAGCCGACAGGGTTTGTTGGACGAGCAGTACTTC.

In this sample, this clonotype turned up a few times. The genes are TRBV28 and TRBJ2-3, with TRBD1 identical over 7 bases. CDR1 and CDR2 (germline): MDHEN, SYDVKM. V lost 3 bases and J lost 8; bases outside the gene matches: 11. The CDR3 covers 15 residues. DNA for the CDR3: TGTGCCAGCAGTTTTGTCGGACAGGTAAAGGGTACGCAGTATTTT. This sequence encodes CASSFVGQVKGTQYF.

V gene TRBV6-5 combines with J gene TRBJ2-5, with D perhaps being TRBD1 or TRBD2 (6 bases each). Trimming stripped 7 bases from V and 5 bases from J, with 11 bases between. The CDR3 runs to 12 residues. Germline CDR1 is MNHEY and CDR2 is SVGAGI. The CDR3 is CASTGGEETQYF. The CDR3 nucleotides read TGTGCCAGCACCGGGGGCGAGGAGACCCAGTACTTC.

This clonotype was counted ten times or more. The chain employs TRBV29-1 and TRBJ2-7; D might be TRBD1 (5 bases). CDR3 length: 14 amino acids. The ends were cut back, 4 bases at V and 0 bases at J, with 13 bases in the middle. Germline CDR1 is SQVTM and CDR2 is ANQGSEA. CDR3 sequence (DNA): TGCAGCGTTGTTGGGGCACCCAGCTCCTACGAGCAGTACTTC. Amino acid sequence: CSVVGAPSSYEQYF.

This clonotype was seen at least ten times. The chain has TRBV4-2 and TRBJ2-2, with D perhaps TRBD2 (5 bases). V shed 0 bases and J shed 0 bases, with 14 bases lying between them. This CDR3 contains 18 residues. Looked up from germline, CDR1 is LGHNA and CDR2 is YNFKEQ. Written as DNA, the CDR3 is TGTGCCAGCAGCCAAGATCAGGCGGGCCCTGCGAACACCGGGGAGCTGTTTTTT. Translating gives CASSQDQAGPANTGELFF.

The table lists this clonotype with many counts. The rearrangement uses TRBV18 and TRBJ1-1; D is unclear. Germline CDR1 KGHSH, CDR2 LQKENI. The CDR3 length is 13 residues. The ends were cut back, 1 base at V and 1 base at J, with 4 bases in the middle. The CDR3 region is CASSPRENTEAFF. In DNA form, the CDR3 reads TGTGCCAGCTCACCACGAGAGAACACTGAAGCTTTCTTT.

This clonotype appeared a few times. The V and J genes are TRBV5-1 and TRBJ2-2; D call uncertain. V gave up 0 bases and J gave up 7 bases, with 13 bases separating them. Germline V CDR1 and CDR2: SGHRS, YFSETQ. This CDR3 spans 15 amino acids. CDR3: CASSLAPQWGGELFF. The CDR3 DNA sequence: TGCGCCAGCAGCTTGGCCCCCCAGTGGGGCGGGGAGCTGTTTTTT.

This clonotype has a count of ten or more. The chain links TRBV7-2 to TRBJ2-1; D unclear. The V end lost 0 bases, the J end lost 4 bases, and 10 bases lay between the germline ends. In germline, CDR1 is SGHTA, CDR2 FQGNSA. This CDR3 is 15 amino acids long. The CDR3: CASSLAGLPYNEQFF. DNA for the CDR3: TGTGCCAGCAGCTTAGCAGGGCTCCCGTACAATGAGCAGTTCTTC.

Many counts were recorded for this clonotype. The rearrangement links TRBV6-2 or TRBV6-3 to TRBJ2-7; D is undetermined. V lost 2 bases to trimming and J lost 1 base, with 21 bases between them. Germline values: CDR1 MNHEY, CDR2 SVGEGT. The CDR3 extends over 18 amino acids. The CDR3 DNA follows: TGTGCCAGCAGTTACCCACGCGCCTTTGGGCCTTGGTCCTACGAGCAGTACTTC. Its translation is CASSYPRAFGPWSYEQYF.

This clonotype showed up many times. The chain employs TRBV6-1 and TRBJ2-3, with 9 nucleotides matching TRBD1. The ends lost 7 bases at V and 2 bases at J; junction bases unmatched: 4. Germline V lookup: CDR1 MNHNS, CDR2 SASEGT. There are 14 residues in the CDR3. The CDR3 is CASKRTGDTDTQYF. CDR3 in DNA: TGTGCCAGCAAGAGGACAGGGGACACAGATACGCAGTATTTT.

V is TRBV20-1 and J is TRBJ1-2; D might be TRBD1 (6 bases). In germline, CDR1 is DFQATT, CDR2 SNEGSKA (reference sequence). V lost 0 bases, J lost 8 bases, and 19 bases lay in between. The CDR3 sequence is 15 residues long. The CDR3 spells CSARDPRGGGEGYTF. CDR3 bases: TGCAGTGCTAGAGATCCCCGAGGGGGAGGGGAAGGCTACACCTTC.

The chain combines TRBV30 with TRBJ1-1; D unclear. Germline loops: CDR1 GTSNPN, CDR2 SVGIG (reference sequence). The CDR3 consists of 11 residues. The V gene lost 1 base and the J gene lost 5 bases, with 5 bases spanning the gap. The DNA for the CDR3 is TGTGCCTGGAGTGACCTGACTGAAGCTTTCTTT. This encodes CAWSDLTEAFF.

This clonotype has a count of ten or more. V and J are TRBV3-1 and TRBJ2-3; 11 bases align to TRBD2. This CDR3 has 14 amino acids. The J segment lost 6 bases and the V segment lost 3 bases, leaving 2 bases of the junction unmatched. CDR1 and CDR2 from the germline V gene are LGHDT and YNNKEL (reference sequence). CDR3 in amino acids: CASSQTSGDDTQYF. DNA for the CDR3: TGTGCCAGCAGCCAGACTAGCGGGGACGATACGCAGTATTTT.